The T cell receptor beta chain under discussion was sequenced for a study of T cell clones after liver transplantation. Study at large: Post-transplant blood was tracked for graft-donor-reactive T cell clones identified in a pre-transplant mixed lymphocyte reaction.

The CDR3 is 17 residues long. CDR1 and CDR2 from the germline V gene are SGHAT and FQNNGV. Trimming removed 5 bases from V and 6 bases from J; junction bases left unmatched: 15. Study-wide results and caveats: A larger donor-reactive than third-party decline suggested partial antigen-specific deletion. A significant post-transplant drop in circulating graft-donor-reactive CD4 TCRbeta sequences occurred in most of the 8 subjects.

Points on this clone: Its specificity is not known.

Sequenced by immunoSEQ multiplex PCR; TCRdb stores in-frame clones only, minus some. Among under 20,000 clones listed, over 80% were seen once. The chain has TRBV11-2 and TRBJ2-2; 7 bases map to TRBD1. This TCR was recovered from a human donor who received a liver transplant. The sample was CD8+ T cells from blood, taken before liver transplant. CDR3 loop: CASSRQGTEVGPGELFF. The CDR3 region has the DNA TGTGCCAGCAGCCGACAGGGAACAGAGGTTGGACCCGGGGAGCTGTTTTTT. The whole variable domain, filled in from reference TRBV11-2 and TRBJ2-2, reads EAGVAQSPRYKIIEKRQSVAFWCNPISGHATLYWYQQILGQGPKLLIQFQNNGVVDDSQLPKDRFSAERLKGVDSTLKIQPAKLEDSAVYLCASSRQGTEVGPGELFFGEGSRLTVL.